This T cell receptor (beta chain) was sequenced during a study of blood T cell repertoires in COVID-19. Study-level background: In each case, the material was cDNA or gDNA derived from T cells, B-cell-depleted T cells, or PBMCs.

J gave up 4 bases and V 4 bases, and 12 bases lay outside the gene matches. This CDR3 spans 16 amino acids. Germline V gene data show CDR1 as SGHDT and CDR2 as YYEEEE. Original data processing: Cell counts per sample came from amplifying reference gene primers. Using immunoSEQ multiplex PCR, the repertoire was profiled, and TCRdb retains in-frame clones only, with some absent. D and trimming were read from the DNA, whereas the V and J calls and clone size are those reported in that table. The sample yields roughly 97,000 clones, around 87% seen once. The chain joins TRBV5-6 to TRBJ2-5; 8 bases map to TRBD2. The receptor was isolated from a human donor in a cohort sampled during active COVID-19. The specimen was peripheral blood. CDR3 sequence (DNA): TGTGCCAGCAGCCCGCTCGCAGGGGCGGGGGGAGAGACCCAGTACTTC. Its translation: CASSPLAGAGGETQYF. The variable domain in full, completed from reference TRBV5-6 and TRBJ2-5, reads DAGVTQSPTHLIKTRGQQVTLRCSPKSGHDTVSWYQQALGQGPQFIFQYYEEEERQRGNFPDRFSGHQFPNYSSELNVNALLLGDSALYLCASSPLAGAGGETQYFGPGTRLLVL.